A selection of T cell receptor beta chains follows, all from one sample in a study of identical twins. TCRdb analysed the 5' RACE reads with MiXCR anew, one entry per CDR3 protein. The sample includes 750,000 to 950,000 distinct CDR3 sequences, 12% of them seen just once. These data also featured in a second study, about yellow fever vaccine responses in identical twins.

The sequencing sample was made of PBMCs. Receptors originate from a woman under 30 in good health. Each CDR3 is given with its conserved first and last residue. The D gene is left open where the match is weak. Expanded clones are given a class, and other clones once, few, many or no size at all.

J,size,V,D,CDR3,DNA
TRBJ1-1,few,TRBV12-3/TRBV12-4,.,CASSFGWGVSPEAFF,TGTGCCAGCAGTTTTGGTTGGGGGGTGAGCCCTGAAGCTTTCTTT
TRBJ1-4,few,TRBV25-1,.,CASSEGSSNEKLFF,TGTGCCAGCAGTGAAGGAAGCTCTAATGAAAAACTGTTTTTT
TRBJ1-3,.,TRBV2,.,CASSEGAVAGNTIYF,TGTGCCAGCAGTGAAGGGGCAGTCGCTGGAAACACCATATATTTT
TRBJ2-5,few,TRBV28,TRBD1,CASSLGTANYQETQYF,TGTGCCAGCAGTTTAGGGACAGCTAATTACCAAGAGACCCAGTACTTC
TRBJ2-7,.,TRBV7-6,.,CASSLAPRYLTYEQYF,TGTGCCAGCAGCCTCGCCCCCAGGTACCTTACCTACGAGCAGTACTTC
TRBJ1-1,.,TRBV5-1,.,CASAQGSNTEAFF,TGCGCCAGCGCTCAGGGTTCGAACACTGAAGCTTTCTTT
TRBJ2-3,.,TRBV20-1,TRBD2,CSARVAGGTDTQYF,TGCAGTGCTAGAGTCGCGGGGGGCACAGATACGCAGTATTTT
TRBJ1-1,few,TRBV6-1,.,CASRRGTVMNTEAFF,TGTGCCAGCAGGCGAGGTACAGTTATGAACACTGAAGCTTTCTTT
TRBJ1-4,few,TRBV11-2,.,CASSAKGRANEKLFF,TGTGCCAGCAGCGCGAAAGGCCGTGCTAATGAAAAACTGTTTTTT
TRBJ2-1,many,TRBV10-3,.,CAISEVGAPVEQFF,TGTGCCATCAGTGAGGTGGGGGCGCCGGTAGAGCAGTTCTTC
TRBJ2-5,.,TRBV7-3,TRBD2,CASSSRSALAGGQETQYF,TGTGCCAGCAGTTCACGTTCCGCTCTAGCGGGGGGACAAGAGACCCAGTACTTC
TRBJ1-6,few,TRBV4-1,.,CASSQPTGSYNSPLHF,TGCGCCAGCAGCCAACCGACAGGTTCCTATAATTCACCCCTCCACTTT
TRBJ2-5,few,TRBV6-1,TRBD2,CASTYGGSETQYF,TGTGCCAGCACCTACGGGGGGTCGGAGACCCAGTACTTC
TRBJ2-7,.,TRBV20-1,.,CSAFDRIGNEQYF,TGCAGTGCTTTCGACAGGATAGGGAACGAGCAGTACTTC
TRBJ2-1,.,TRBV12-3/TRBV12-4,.,CASRSLAFYNEQFF,TGTGCCAGCAGGAGTCTAGCATTCTACAATGAGCAGTTCTTC
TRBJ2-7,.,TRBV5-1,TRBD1,CASSLVSGQAFYEQYF,TGCGCCAGCAGCTTGGTATCCGGACAGGCTTTCTACGAGCAGTACTTC
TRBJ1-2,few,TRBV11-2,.,CASSQNPGVYGYTF,TGTGCCAGCAGCCAAAACCCCGGGGTTTATGGCTACACCTTC
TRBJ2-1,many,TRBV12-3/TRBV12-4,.,CASRAARGSSYNEQFF,TGTGCCAGCAGGGCGGCCAGGGGAAGCTCCTACAATGAGCAGTTCTTC
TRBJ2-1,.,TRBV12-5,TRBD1,CASGSSPGTDLYNEQFF,TGTGCTAGTGGCTCATCCCCCGGGACAGACCTTTACAATGAGCAGTTCTTC
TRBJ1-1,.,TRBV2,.,CASTVRRASGNTEAFF,TGTGCCAGCACCGTGAGGAGAGCTTCCGGAAACACTGAAGCTTTCTTT
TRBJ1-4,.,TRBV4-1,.,CASSQEYPDSNNEKLFF,TGCGCCAGCAGCCAAGAATACCCCGACAGTAATAATGAAAAACTGTTTTTT
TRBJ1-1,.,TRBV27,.,CASSLSRELPEAFF,TGTGCCAGCAGTTTATCTCGGGAGTTGCCTGAAGCTTTCTTT
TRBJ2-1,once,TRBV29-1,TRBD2,CSALGLAGVGNEQFF,TGCAGCGCCCTCGGACTAGCGGGGGTAGGGAATGAGCAGTTCTTC
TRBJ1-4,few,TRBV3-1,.,CASSRRAANEKLFF,TGTGCCAGCAGCCGGAGAGCAGCTAATGAAAAACTGTTTTTT
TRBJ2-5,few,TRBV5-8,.,CASNYYGGEETQYF,TGTGCCAGCAACTACTACGGCGGGGAAGAGACCCAGTACTTC
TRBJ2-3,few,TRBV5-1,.,CASSPDRPTDTQYF,TGCGCCAGCAGCCCCGACAGACCCACAGATACGCAGTATTTT
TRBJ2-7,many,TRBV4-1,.,CASSQAREQYF,TGCGCCAGCAGCCAAGCCAGGGAGCAGTACTTC
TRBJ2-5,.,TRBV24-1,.,CATSDLGGRNQETQYF,TGTGCCACCAGTGATTTGGGGGGACGGAATCAAGAGACCCAGTACTTC
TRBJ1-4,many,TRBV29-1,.,CSVNMSPGEKLFF,TGCAGCGTTAACATGTCCCCGGGTGAAAAACTGTTTTTT
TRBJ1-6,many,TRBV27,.,CASGTISYNSPLHF,TGTGCCAGCGGGACAATCTCCTATAATTCACCCCTCCACTTT
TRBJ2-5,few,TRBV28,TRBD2,CASSPVSGGVSQYF,TGTGCCAGCAGCCCAGTTAGCGGGGGGGTGAGCCAGTACTTC
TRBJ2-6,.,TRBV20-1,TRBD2,CSASAAASGRAEGANVLTF,TGCAGTGCTAGCGCCGCCGCTAGCGGGAGGGCCGAAGGGGCCAACGTCCTGACTTTC
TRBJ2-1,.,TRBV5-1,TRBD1,CASSLGDSRLYNEQFF,TGCGCCAGCAGCTTGGGGGACAGCCGGCTTTACAATGAGCAGTTCTTC
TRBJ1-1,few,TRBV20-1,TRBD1,CSAFGTANTEAFF,TGCAGTGCTTTTGGGACAGCCAACACTGAAGCTTTCTTT
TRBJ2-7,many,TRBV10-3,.,CAISEGARTYEQYF,TGTGCCATCAGTGAAGGGGCACGCACCTACGAGCAGTACTTC
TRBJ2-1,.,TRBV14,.,CASSQASEQFF,TGTGCCAGCAGCCAGGCCAGTGAGCAGTTCTTC
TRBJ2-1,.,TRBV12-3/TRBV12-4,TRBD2,CASSFPRIAGIYNEQFF,TGTGCCAGCAGTTTTCCCCGAATAGCGGGGATATACAATGAGCAGTTCTTC
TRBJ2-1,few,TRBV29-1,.,CSVERAAFNEQFF,TGCAGCGTTGAAAGGGCGGCGTTCAATGAGCAGTTCTTC
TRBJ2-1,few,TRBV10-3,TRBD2,CAISASGTSYNEQFF,TGTGCCATCAGTGCAAGCGGGACCTCCTACAATGAGCAGTTCTTC
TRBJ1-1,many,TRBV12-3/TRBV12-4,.,CAIVMGIGVTEAFF,TGTGCCATCGTCATGGGAATTGGGGTCACTGAAGCTTTCTTT
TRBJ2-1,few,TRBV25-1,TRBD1,CASTPGRGLYNEQFF,TGTGCCAGCACCCCGGGCAGGGGGCTCTACAATGAGCAGTTCTTC
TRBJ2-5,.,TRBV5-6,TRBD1,CASSLIGLTGAQETQYF,TGTGCCAGCAGCTTGATTGGGTTAACAGGGGCACAAGAGACCCAGTACTTC
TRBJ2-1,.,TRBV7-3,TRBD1,CASSFGDRRISYNEQFF,TGTGCCAGCAGCTTCGGGGACAGGCGCATATCCTACAATGAGCAGTTCTTC
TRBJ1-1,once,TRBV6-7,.,CASERVNTEAFF,TGTGCCAGCGAAAGGGTAAACACTGAAGCTTTCTTT
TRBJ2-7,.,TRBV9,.,CASSVGVGISYEQYF,TGTGCCAGCAGCGTAGGGGTGGGGATCTCCTACGAGCAGTACTTC
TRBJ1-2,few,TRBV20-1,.,CSASNGPYGYTF,TGCAGTGCTAGTAACGGACCCTATGGCTACACCTTC
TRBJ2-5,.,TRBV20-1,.,CSASGGHGGTQYF,TGCAGTGCTAGTGGTGGACACGGCGGGACCCAGTACTTC
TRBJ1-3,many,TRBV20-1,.,CSASLEAYSGNTIYF,TGCAGTGCTAGTTTGGAGGCCTACTCTGGAAACACCATATATTTT
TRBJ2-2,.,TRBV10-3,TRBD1,CAISPGTANTGELFF,TGTGCCATCAGTCCCGGGACAGCGAACACCGGGGAGCTGTTTTTT
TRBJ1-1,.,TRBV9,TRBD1,CASSVRQGASEAFF,TGTGCCAGCAGCGTTCGACAGGGGGCTTCTGAAGCTTTCTTT
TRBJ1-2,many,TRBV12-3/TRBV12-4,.,CASSFRTTGRYTF,TGTGCCAGCAGTTTTAGAACAACCGGTCGCTACACCTTC
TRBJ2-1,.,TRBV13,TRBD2,CASSSSGGPSYNEQFF,TGTGCCAGCAGCTCTAGCGGGGGCCCCTCCTACAATGAGCAGTTCTTC
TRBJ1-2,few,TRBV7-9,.,CASSFTEYYGYTF,TGTGCCAGCAGCTTTACAGAGTACTATGGCTACACCTTC
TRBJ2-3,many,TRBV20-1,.,CSASTGGTDTQYF,TGCAGTGCTAGTACTGGGGGGACAGATACGCAGTATTTT
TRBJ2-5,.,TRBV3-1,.,CASSQGHQARLETQYF,TGTGCCAGCAGCCAAGGGCACCAGGCTAGGTTAGAGACCCAGTACTTC
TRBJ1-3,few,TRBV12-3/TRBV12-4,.,CASSLQRVGNTIYF,TGTGCCAGCAGTTTACAAAGGGTCGGAAACACCATATATTTT
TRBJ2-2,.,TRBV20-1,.,CSAARGGRDTGELFF,TGCAGTGCTGCTAGGGGGGGCCGGGACACCGGGGAGCTGTTTTTT
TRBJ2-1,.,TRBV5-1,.,CASSLQETSFNEQFF,TGCGCCAGCAGCTTACAGGAAACCTCCTTCAATGAGCAGTTCTTC
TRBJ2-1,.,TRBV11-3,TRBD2,CASSTWTSGTHYNEQFF,TGTGCCAGCAGCACATGGACTAGCGGGACTCACTACAATGAGCAGTTCTTC